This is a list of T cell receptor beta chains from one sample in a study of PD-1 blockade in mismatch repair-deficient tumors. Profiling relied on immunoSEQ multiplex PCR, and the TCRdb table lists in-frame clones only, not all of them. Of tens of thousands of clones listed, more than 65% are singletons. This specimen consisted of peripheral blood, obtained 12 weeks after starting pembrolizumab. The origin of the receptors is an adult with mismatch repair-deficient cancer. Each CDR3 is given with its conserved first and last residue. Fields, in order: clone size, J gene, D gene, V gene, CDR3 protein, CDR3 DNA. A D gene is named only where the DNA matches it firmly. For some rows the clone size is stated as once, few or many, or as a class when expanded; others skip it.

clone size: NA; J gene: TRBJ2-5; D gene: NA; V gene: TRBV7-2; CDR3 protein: CASSLGNARETQYF; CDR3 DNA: TGTGCCAGCAGCTTAGGCAACGCACGGGAGACCCAGTACTTC
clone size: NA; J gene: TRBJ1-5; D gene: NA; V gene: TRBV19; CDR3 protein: CASSSSGKGYQPQHF; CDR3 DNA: TGTGCCAGTAGTTCGTCTGGGAAAGGGTATCAGCCCCAGCATTTT
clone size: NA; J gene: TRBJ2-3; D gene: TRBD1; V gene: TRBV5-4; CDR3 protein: CASSRPGTGADTQYF; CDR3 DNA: TGTGCCAGCAGCCGTCCCGGGACAGGGGCAGATACGCAGTATTTT
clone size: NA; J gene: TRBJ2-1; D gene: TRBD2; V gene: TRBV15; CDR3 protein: CATSRDLRTSRANEQFF; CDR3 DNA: TGTGCCACCAGCAGAGATCTCCGGACTAGCCGTGCGAATGAGCAGTTCTTC
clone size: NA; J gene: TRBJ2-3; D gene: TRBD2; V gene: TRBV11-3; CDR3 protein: CASSLKAGVGYF; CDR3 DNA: TGTGCCAGCAGCTTAAAAGCGGGAGTTGGGTATTTT
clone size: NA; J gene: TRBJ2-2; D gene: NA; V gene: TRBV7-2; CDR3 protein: CASSSNLAEMGELFF; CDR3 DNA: TGTGCCAGCAGCTCCAACTTGGCCGAGATGGGGGAGCTGTTTTTT
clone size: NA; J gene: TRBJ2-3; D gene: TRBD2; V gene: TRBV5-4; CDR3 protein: CASRSGTSGTDTQYF; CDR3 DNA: TGTGCCAGCAGGTCCGGGACTAGCGGCACAGATACGCAGTATTTT
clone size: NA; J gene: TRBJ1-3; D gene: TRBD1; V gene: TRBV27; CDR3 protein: CASSSGTGPAVGNTIYF; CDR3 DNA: TGTGCCAGCAGTTCCGGGACAGGCCCGGCGGTCGGAAACACCATATATTTT
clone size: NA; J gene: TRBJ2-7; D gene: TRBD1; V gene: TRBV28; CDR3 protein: CASSPLGQGPYF; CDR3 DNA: TGTGCCAGCAGTCCGCTAGGACAGGGCCCGTACTTC
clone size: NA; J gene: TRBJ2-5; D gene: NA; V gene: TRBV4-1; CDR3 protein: CASSQSIGAGGLQETQYF; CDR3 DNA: TGCGCCAGCAGCCAGTCCATTGGGGCAGGAGGTCTTCAAGAGACCCAGTACTTC
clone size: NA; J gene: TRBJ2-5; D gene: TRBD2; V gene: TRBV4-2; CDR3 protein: CASSQDLAGVVIRETQYF; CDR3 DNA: TGTGCCAGCAGCCAAGATCTAGCGGGAGTAGTCATTCGAGAGACCCAGTACTTC
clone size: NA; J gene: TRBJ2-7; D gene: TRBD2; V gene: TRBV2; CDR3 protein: CASRASGTISYEQYF; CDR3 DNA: TGTGCCAGCAGGGCTAGCGGGACCATCTCCTACGAGCAGTACTTC
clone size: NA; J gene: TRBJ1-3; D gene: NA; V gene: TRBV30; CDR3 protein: CAWSAGGTGNTIYF; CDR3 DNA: TGTGCCTGGAGCGCCGGAGGGACTGGAAACACCATATATTTT
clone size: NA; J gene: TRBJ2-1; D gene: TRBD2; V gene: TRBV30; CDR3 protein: CAWSVRAGGHNEQFF; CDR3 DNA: TGTGCCTGGAGTGTTAGAGCGGGAGGGCACAATGAGCAGTTCTTC
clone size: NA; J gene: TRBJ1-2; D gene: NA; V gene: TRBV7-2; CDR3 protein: CASSLDSPGNTF; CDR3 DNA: TGTGCCAGCAGCCTGGACAGCCCAGGAAACACCTTC
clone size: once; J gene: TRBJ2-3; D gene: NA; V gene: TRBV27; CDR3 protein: CASSLGVDSTDTQYF; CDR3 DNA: TGTGCCAGCAGTTTAGGGGTTGACAGCACAGATACGCAGTATTTT
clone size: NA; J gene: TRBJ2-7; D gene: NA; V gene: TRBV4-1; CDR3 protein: CASSHPFQGTYEQYF; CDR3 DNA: TGCGCCAGCAGCCATCCTTTTCAGGGAACCTACGAGCAGTACTTC
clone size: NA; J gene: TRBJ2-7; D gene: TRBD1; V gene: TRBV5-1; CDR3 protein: CASSLGTGGLEQYF; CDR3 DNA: TGCGCCAGCAGCTTGGGGACAGGGGGACTCGAGCAGTACTTC
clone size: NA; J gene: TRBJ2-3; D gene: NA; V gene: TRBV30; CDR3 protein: CASGQYTDTQYF; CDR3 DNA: TGTGCCTCGGGACAATACACAGATACGCAGTATTTT
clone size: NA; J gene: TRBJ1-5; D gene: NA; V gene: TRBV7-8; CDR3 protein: CASSSDSNNQPQHF; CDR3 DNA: TGTGCCAGCAGCTCCGACAGCAACAATCAGCCCCAGCATTTT
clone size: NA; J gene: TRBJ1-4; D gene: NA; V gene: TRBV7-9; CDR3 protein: CASSLRGSTEKLFF; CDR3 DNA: TGTGCCAGCAGCTTACGGGGTTCTACAGAAAAACTGTTTTTT
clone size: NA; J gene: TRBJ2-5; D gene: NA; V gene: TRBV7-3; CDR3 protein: CASSLTREETQYF; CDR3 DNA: TGTGCCAGCAGCTTAACGAGAGAAGAGACCCAGTACTTC
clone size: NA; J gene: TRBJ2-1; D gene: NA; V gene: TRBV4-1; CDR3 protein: CASSRLVTGKSSYNEQFF; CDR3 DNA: TGCGCCAGCAGCCGCCTTGTTACGGGAAAAAGCTCCTACAATGAGCAGTTCTTC
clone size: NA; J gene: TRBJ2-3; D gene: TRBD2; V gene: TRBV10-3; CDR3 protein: CAISELGPGTSLFTDTQYF; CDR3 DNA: TGTGCCATCAGTGAGTTGGGGCCCGGGACTAGCCTTTTCACAGATACGCAGTATTTT
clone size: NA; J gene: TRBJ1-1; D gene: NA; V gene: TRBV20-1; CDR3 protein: CSAPGGGEAFF; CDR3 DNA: TGCAGTGCACCGGGAGGGGGTGAAGCTTTCTTT
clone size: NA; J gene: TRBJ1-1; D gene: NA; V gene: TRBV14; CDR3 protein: CASSPRHEAFF; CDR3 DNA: TGTGCCAGCAGCCCCAGACATGAAGCTTTCTTT